This T cell receptor beta chain was profiled in a study of OX40 agonist ivuxolimab in advanced cancers. As for the study in general: Patients received intravenous ivuxolimab every 2 weeks at 0.01 to 10 mg/kg.

Whole-study findings and limits: The mean number of expanded clones was higher in CD8+ T cells than in CD4+. Not determined was the antigen specificity of the expanded peripheral T cells.

This CDR3 is 15 amino acids long. With V trimmed by 1 base and J by 0 bases, 1 base remained unmatched. Germline V gene data show CDR1 as SEHNR and CDR2 as FQNEAQ (reference sequence). About this clone: Its antigen is unknown.

Clones were sequenced by immunoSEQ multiplex PCR, and TCRdb holds only the in-frame ones, with some missing. The sample holds some 64,000 clones, 80% to 90% seen once. This TCR came from an adult with an advanced solid tumor such as melanoma, head and neck, liver or kidney cancer. The material was CD4+ or CD8+ T cells sorted from blood, obtained in a trial of the OX40 agonist ivuxolimab. The chain recombines TRBV7-9 with TRBJ2-5; 8 bases are shared with TRBD2. CDR3 amino acids: CASSLGAGDQETQYF. As DNA, the CDR3 is TGTGCCAGCAGCTTAGGAGCGGGGGACCAAGAGACCCAGTACTTC.